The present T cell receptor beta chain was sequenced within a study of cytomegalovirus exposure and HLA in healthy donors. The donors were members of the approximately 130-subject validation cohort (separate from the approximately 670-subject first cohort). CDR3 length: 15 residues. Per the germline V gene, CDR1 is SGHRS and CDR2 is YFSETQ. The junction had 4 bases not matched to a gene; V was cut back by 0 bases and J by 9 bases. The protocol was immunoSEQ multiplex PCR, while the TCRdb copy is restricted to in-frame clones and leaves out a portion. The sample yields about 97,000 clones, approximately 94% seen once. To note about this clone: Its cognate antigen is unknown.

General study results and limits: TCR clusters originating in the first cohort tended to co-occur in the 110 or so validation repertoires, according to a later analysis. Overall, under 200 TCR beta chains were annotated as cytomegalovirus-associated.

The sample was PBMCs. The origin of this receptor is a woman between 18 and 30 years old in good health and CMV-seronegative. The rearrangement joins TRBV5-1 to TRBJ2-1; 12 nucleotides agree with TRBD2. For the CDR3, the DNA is TGCGCCAGCAGCTTGGGGCTAGCGGGAGGGGGTGAGCAGTTCTTC. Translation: CASSLGLAGGGEQFF.